The T cell receptor beta chain described here comes from a study of shared clonotypes between healthy human individuals. Findings and limits, study-wide: Clonotype sharing among donors, it was expected, would be affected by sequencing depth. Rarefaction demonstrated incomplete sorted-subset sequencing despite large depth.

Participating donors were healthy, HIV-negative adults free of recent acute infections or vaccinations. This CDR3 contains 12 residues. Germline CDR1 and CDR2: MDHEN and SYDVKM. Deletions cut 5 bases from V and 2 bases from J, with 6 bases between. Profiled with immunoSEQ multiplex PCR; TCRdb holds only in-frame clones, not every one. The sample contains 600,000 to 800,000 clones, approximately 72% of which appear only once. Only a few counts were recorded for this clone. As yet, its antigen is unknown. Other nucleotide sequences from this sample produce the same CDR3. This sequence joins TRBV28 and TRBJ1-2; no definite D call. This receptor was obtained from a woman aged 25 to 39 in good health. Sequenced input: memory CD4+ T cells sorted from blood. Subset given: CD45RA-negative fraction. The CDR3 is CASSRPNYGYTF. In nucleotides, the CDR3 is TGTGCCAGCAGTAGACCGAACTATGGCTACACCTTC.